This entry is about one T cell receptor beta chain. As handled by the study authors: For nucleated cells, counts were estimated from reference gene primer amplification. Assay used: immunoSEQ multiplex PCR; TCRdb lists only in-frame clones, some missing. That table supplies the V and J calls and clone size; D and trimming were determined from the DNA. Of approximately 170,000 clones listed, about nine tenths are singletons. This entry is derived from a study of blood T cell repertoires in COVID-19. Study in general: Samples of COVID-19 (acute and convalescent) were obtained from the United States, Italy and Spain.

The CDR3 contains 14 residues. The ends were cut back, 6 bases at V and 9 bases at J, with 20 bases in the middle. The germline V gene has CDR1 MDHEN and CDR2 SYDVKM. Sequences were obtained from peripheral blood. This sequence was found in a man aged 70 or older with acute or convalescent COVID-19. The chain is built from TRBV28 and TRBJ1-2, with a tentative D call TRBD1 (5 bases). CDR3 coding DNA: TGTGCCAGCAGCTCCCCAGGGTTACTGGGTAGCTACACCTTC. Its translation: CASSSPGLLGSYTF.